Listed here are 29 T cell receptor beta chains from one sample, sequenced in a study of blood T cells in healthy people across ages. PCR was performed a second time for about 7 to 12 cycles using a sample-barcoded 5' primer and a J-beta primer mix. TCRdb fed the 5' RACE reads into MiXCR, producing one record per CDR3 protein. This sample has roughly 1.6 million distinct CDR3 sequences; almost 35% occur once, and the top ten carry 11%. The sequencing input was blood. All receptors come from a woman younger than 45 in good health.

This clonotype was picked up a small number of times. The CDR3 DNA is TGTGCCAGCAGCGTGACAGCAAATCAGCCCCAGCATTTT. Its translation is CASSVTANQPQHF. The chain employs TRBV6-1 and TRBJ1-5, with D possibly being TRBD1 (5 bases). The CDR3 contains 13 residues. Trimming took off 6 bases at V and 4 bases at J, with 10 bases between the two ends. CDR1 and CDR2 (germline): MNHNS, SASEGT.

Comments on this clonotype: A read error may account for a junction end that differs from germline. The chain employs TRBV6-6 and TRBJ1-2; possibly TRBD1 for D (5 bases). Germline V gene sequence: CDR1 MNHNY, CDR2 SVGAGI (reference sequence). CDR3 size: 15 residues. The CDR3: CASSYRQLSNYGYIF. As DNA, the CDR3 is TGTGCCAGCAGTTACCGACAGCTCTCTAACTATGGCTACATCTTC.

This clonotype was picked up a small number of times. The gene calls are TRBV20-1 and TRBJ2-7; D possibly corresponds to TRBD1 (6 bases). V lost 0 bases and J lost 0, with 12 bases in between. The CDR3 is 15 residues long. Germline V lookup: CDR1 DFQATT, CDR2 SNEGSKA (reference sequence). CDR3 amino acids: CSARDEDRSSYEQYF. CDR3 nucleotide sequence: TGCAGTGCTAGAGATGAGGACAGAAGCTCCTACGAGCAGTACTTC.

This sequence joins TRBV6-1 and TRBJ1-5; tentatively, D is TRBD1 (5 bases). CDR3 size: 15 residues. The V gene lost 5 bases and the J gene lost 2 bases, with 13 bases spanning the gap. Germline V CDR1 and CDR2: MNHNS, SASEGT. CDR3 residues: CASSRDLAGNQPQHF. CDR3 nucleotide sequence: TGTGCCAGCAGTAGGGACTTGGCGGGCAATCAGCCCCAGCATTTT.

CDR3 sequence (DNA): TGTGCCAGCAACCGCCAGCCCACAGATACGCAGTATTTT. Protein: CASNRQPTDTQYF. The V and J genes are TRBV19 and TRBJ2-3; no clear D. V gave up 9 bases and J gave up 2 bases, with 12 bases separating them. Germline V CDR1 and CDR2: LNHDA, SQIVND (reference sequence). The CDR3 covers 13 residues.

About this clonotype itself: A much larger clone differs by one base, so this may be a read error. This chain connects TRBV29-1 to TRBJ2-1; 8 positions match TRBD2. Germline CDR1 and CDR2: SQVTM and ANQGSEA. The CDR3 loop spans 13 amino acids. The CDR3 sequence is CSVSSGFYNEQCF. The CDR3 coding sequence is TGCAGCGTTTCTAGCGGGTTTTACAATGAGCAGTGCTTC.

This clonotype was detected only a few times. The genes are TRBV3-1 and TRBJ2-7; TRBD2 agrees at 9 bases. Germline assignment: CDR1 LGHDT and CDR2 YNNKEL (reference sequence). The junction had 8 bases not matched to a gene; V was cut back by 1 base and J by 4 bases. CDR3 size: 16 residues. The CDR3 DNA is TGTGCCAGCAGCCAAGTCGGAGCGGGAGGACGATACGAGCAGTACTTC. Translated, it gives CASSQVGAGGRYEQYF.

The J gene is TRBJ1-2, the V gene TRBV9; maybe TRBD1 (5 bases). Germline V gives CDR1 SGDLS, CDR2 YYNGEE. Trimming shortened V by 0 bases and J by 2 bases, and 8 bases separated the two germline ends. The CDR3 totals 14 residues. CDR3 nucleotides: TGTGCCAGCAGCGTAGCCCGGGACAACTATGGCTACACCTTC. It is translated as CASSVARDNYGYTF.

This clonotype was counted many times. V and J are TRBV12-3 or TRBV12-4 and TRBJ1-5; no clear D gene. Trimming removed 11 bases from V and 1 base from J, with 9 bases in between. The CDR3 spans 12 residues. The DNA for the CDR3 is TGTGCCTCCGGAGGCAGCAATCAGCCCCAGCATTTT. Its protein is CASGGSNQPQHF.

In the case of this clonotype: This clone may be a read error of a much larger clone one base away. The V gene is TRBV4-1, the J gene TRBJ2-7; D gene unclear. Germline loops: CDR1 MGHRA, CDR2 YSYEKL. The CDR3 has 14 residues. Trimming stripped 8 bases from V and 3 bases from J, with 17 bases between. CDR3 DNA sequence: TGCGCCAGCGGCCCGGAACAGACCTACTACGAGCAGTACTTC. It yields the protein CASGPEQTYYEQYF.

The table lists this clonotype with a count of one. The chain carries TRBV7-9 and TRBJ2-7; TRBD2 agrees at 9 bases. The CDR3 totals 15 residues. Trimming at V came to 5 bases and at J to 4 bases, leaving 9 bases not matched to a gene. CDR1 and CDR2 from the germline V gene are SEHNR and FQNEAQ (reference sequence). The CDR3 sequence is CASSRGRAGFYEQYF. CDR3 coding DNA: TGTGCCAGCAGCCGCGGGAGGGCCGGGTTTTACGAGCAGTACTTC.

This clonotype has more than one count but fewer than ten. The rearrangement links TRBV20-1 to TRBJ2-7; D possibly uses TRBD1 or TRBD2 (5 bases each). Trimming removed 2 bases at V and 3 bases at J, with 14 bases between. This CDR3 has 14 amino acids. Germline CDR1 reads DFQATT; CDR2 reads SNEGSKA (reference sequence). The CDR3 is CSARSAGRDYEQYF. Here the CDR3 DNA reads TGCAGTGCTAGATCGGCAGGGAGAGACTACGAGCAGTACTTC.

This clonotype was observed a handful of times. In DNA form, the CDR3 reads TGCGCCAGCAGCTTCCCCCTACCGCGGGACAGGGAGAAGAATGAGCAGTTCTTC. This translates into CASSFPLPRDREKNEQFF. The chain couples TRBV5-1 to TRBJ2-1, with 9 bases that match TRBD1. Germline CDR1 SGHRS, CDR2 YFSETQ. The V and J ends lost 2 bases and 7 bases, in that order; junction bases with no gene match: 16. The CDR3 runs 18 residues.

In its sample, this clonotype was seen a few times. CDR3 amino acids: CSASDPTYLAGGYNEQFF. CDR3 coding DNA: TGCAGTGCTTCGGACCCCACATACCTAGCGGGGGGCTACAATGAGCAGTTCTTC. The chain links TRBV20-1 to TRBJ2-1; 11 nucleotides align to TRBD2. With 5 bases clipped from V and 3 bases from J, the junction kept 15 bases outside the gene matches. The germline gives CDR1 DFQATT, CDR2 SNEGSKA (reference sequence). The CDR3 covers 18 residues.

In DNA, the CDR3 is TGCAGTGCTAGTAAGTTCCAGGTCCACGAGCAGTACTTC. Its translation: CSASKFQVHEQYF. The V and J genes are TRBV20-1 and TRBJ2-7, with D uncertain. V was trimmed by 3 bases and J by 5 bases, leaving 14 bases between them. The CDR3 is 13 residues long. Germline CDR1 and CDR2: DFQATT and SNEGSKA (reference sequence).

To note about this clonotype: One end of the junction is discordant with germline, which a read error may explain. The V call is TRBV10-3, the J call TRBJ2-3, with 10 bases matching TRBD2. The germline CDR1 and CDR2 sequences are ENHRY and SYGVKD. The CDR3 has 16 residues. DNA for the CDR3: TGTGCCATCAGTGAGTCGAGCGGGGGGGGCACAGATACGCTGTATTTT. Translated: CAISESSGGGTDTLYF.

Regarding this clonotype: Possible read error: a much larger clone is one base away. The chain employs TRBV7-9 and TRBJ2-6; 8 positions match TRBD1. The CDR3 runs 15 residues. Germline loops: CDR1 SEHNR, CDR2 FQNEAQ (reference sequence). The CDR3 DNA reads as TGTGCCAGCAGCCCAGGGGGCGCTGGGGCCAACGCCCTGACTTTC. Residues: CASSPGGAGANALTF.

In this sample, this clonotype turned up a few times. The chain employs TRBV7-6 and TRBJ2-3; 9 bases fit TRBD1. V trimming: 5 bases; J trimming: 3 bases; junction bases outside the gene matches: 6. CDR3 size: 15 residues. Germline CDR1 reads SGHVS; CDR2 reads FNYEAQ. CDR3 bases: TGTGCCAGCAGCCCCTCGACAGGGGGGACAGATACGCAGTATTTT. Protein sequence: CASSPSTGGTDTQYF.

In its sample, this clonotype was seen a few times. The chain combines TRBV5-4 with TRBJ2-3; tentatively, D is TRBD1 or TRBD2 (5 bases each). The V end lost 4 bases, the J end lost 2 bases, and 14 bases lay between the germline ends. The CDR3 totals 15 residues. The germline CDR1 and CDR2 sequences are SGHNT and YYREEE (reference sequence). CDR3 DNA: TGTGCCAGCAGCCCGTCCCCGGGGACCACAGATACGCAGTATTTT. Protein sequence: CASSPSPGTTDTQYF.

Regarding this clonotype: A read error may explain this, as a much larger clone is one base away. V usage is TRBV29-1 and J usage is TRBJ2-7; 13 bases fit TRBD2. The germline V gene has CDR1 SQVTM and CDR2 ANQGSEA. V shed 7 bases, J shed 0 bases, and the junction held 12 bases outside the gene matches. The CDR3 is 17 residues long. CDR3 sequence (DNA): TGCAGCGCTTCCGGGACTAGCGGGGCGGGGAGCTCCTACGAGCAGTACTTC. Residues: CSASGTSGAGSSYEQYF.

Details on this clonotype: The junction departs from germline at one end; a sequencing error may be responsible. CDR3 amino acids: CATSLGGSGGHTF. The CDR3 region has the DNA TGTGCCACCAGTCTAGGGGGGTCCGGTGGCCACACCTTC. V usage is TRBV15 and J usage is TRBJ1-2; possibly TRBD1 for D (6 bases). The CDR3 is made up of 13 amino acids. Germline CDR1 and CDR2: LNHNV and YYDKDF (reference sequence).

The table lists this clonotype with a few counts. CDR3 coding DNA: TGTGCCAGCAGCTTAGTGGGTATAAACTCTGAAGCTTTCTTT. Translated: CASSLVGINSEAFF. V is TRBV7-9 and J is TRBJ1-1; D is unclear. The CDR3 spans 14 residues. CDR1 and CDR2 from the germline V gene are SEHNR and FQNEAQ (reference sequence). The germline V and J ends were trimmed by 1 base and 6 bases, with 12 bases remaining between them.

This clonotype showed up just a few times. This chain joins TRBV4-2 and TRBJ2-7; 7 bases fit TRBD2. Trimming took 0 bases from V and 9 from J; bases not matched to a gene: 17. Germline-derived CDR1 and CDR2 are LGHNA and YNFKEQ. The CDR3 runs 17 residues. This CDR3 reads CASSQEGAGTLMLGQYF. As DNA, the CDR3 is TGTGCCAGCAGCCAAGAGGGAGCGGGGACCTTAATGCTCGGGCAGTACTTC.

This clonotype was counted between two and nine times. The V gene is TRBV18, the J gene TRBJ2-1; 8 bases are shared with TRBD2. From germline, CDR1 is KGHSH and CDR2 LQKENI. The CDR3 has 16 residues. V was pared by 6 bases and J by 0 bases, with 7 bases of the junction left unmatched. The CDR3 loop reads CASSSTGTSSYNEQFF. The CDR3, as DNA: TGTGCCAGCTCGTCTACCGGGACTAGCTCCTACAATGAGCAGTTCTTC.

The table lists this clonotype with many counts. The chain's CDR3 is CASSHRRQGAGEQYF. CDR3 DNA: TGTGCCAGCAGCCATCGGCGACAGGGGGCAGGCGAGCAGTACTTC. This chain connects TRBV3-1 to TRBJ2-7, with 10 nucleotides matching TRBD1. From germline, CDR1 is LGHDT and CDR2 YNNKEL (reference sequence). J gave up 6 bases and V 3 bases, and 8 bases lay outside the gene matches. The CDR3 loop spans 15 amino acids.

V gene TRBV12-3 or TRBV12-4 combines with J gene TRBJ1-2; D is undetermined. The V end was cut by 4 bases, the J end by 8 bases, with 14 bases between. This CDR3 contains 13 residues. The CDR3 nucleotides are TGTGCCAGCAGTTCCCATCAGGCTCAGGGCTACACCTTC. It yields the protein CASSSHQAQGYTF.

This clonotype showed up just a few times. The chain combines TRBV10-3 with TRBJ1-3; D unresolved. The V and J ends lost 7 bases and 10 bases respectively, with 20 bases between them. The CDR3 has 14 amino acids. In germline, CDR1 is ENHRY, CDR2 SYGVKD. In nucleotides, the CDR3 is TGTGCCATCACGGAAGGTCCGGCTTCGGGGACCATATATTTT. It encodes CAITEGPASGTIYF.

The J gene is TRBJ2-3, the V gene TRBV15, with a weak D call TRBD2 (6 bases). This CDR3 comprises 16 residues. Trimming took off 5 bases at V and 4 bases at J, with 19 bases between the two ends. Per the germline V gene, CDR1 is LNHNV and CDR2 is YYDKDF (reference sequence). In DNA form, the CDR3 reads TGTGCCACCAGCCCCGGAGGGGACGGTAGGCCAGATACGCAGTATTTT. This gives the protein CATSPGGDGRPDTQYF.

This clonotype was counted a few times. The CDR3 bases are TGTGCCAGCAGTCCGCCGGTAGGGTGGACGCAGTATTTT. This gives the protein CASSPPVGWTQYF. The V and J genes are TRBV27 and TRBJ2-3; D ambiguous. The length of the CDR3 is 13 residues. CDR1 is MNHEY and CDR2 is SMNVEV in the germline V gene (reference sequence). The V gene lost 5 bases and the J gene lost 9 bases, with 15 bases spanning the gap.